What follows are 19 T cell receptor beta chains derived from one specimen sequenced in a study of PD-L1 blockade in urothelial cancer listed by TCRdb under 2017. The receptor library was made with the immunoSEQ multiplex PCR assay. Imported from immuneACCESS, the table was reduced by TCRdb to in-frame sequences with V and J called. These copies leave out some clones; in studies compared against another copy, an unresolved V gene accounts for under half, and the cause of the remainder is not known. In this sample the table shows roughly 49,000 clones, more than 70% of which occur a single time. The ten largest clones represent around 20% of the sample. The sample's time point, from its label and the paper: pretreatment peripheral blood. Here the sequenced sample was PBMCs, taken around atezolizumab (anti-PD-L1) treatment. All receptors come from a man in his 60s with urothelial cancer.

The chain recombines TRBV9 with TRBJ2-1; 14 nucleotides line up with TRBD2. J lost 10 bases, V lost 0 bases, and 15 bases had no gene match. Germline-derived CDR1 and CDR2 are SGDLS and YYNGEE. This CDR3 is built from 19 residues. The CDR3 nucleotides are TGTGCCAGCAGCGTAGCTTTATTTTTTGGGACTAGCGGGGGTCCCGAGCAGTTCTTC. Translated, it gives CASSVALFFGTSGGPEQFF.

V and J are TRBV18 and TRBJ1-2; D is perhaps TRBD1 (5 bases). V was clipped by 6 bases and J by 4 bases, with 21 bases between them. Germline CDR1 and CDR2: KGHSH and LQKENI. The CDR3 consists of 16 residues. This chain's CDR3 is CASSPGPGRLSYGYTF. In DNA, the CDR3 is TGTGCCAGCTCCCCCGGGCCAGGGAGGTTGAGCTATGGCTACACCTTC.

The chain has TRBV5-1 and TRBJ2-2, with D possibly being TRBD2 (5 bases). Germline V gene lookup returns CDR1 SGHRS and CDR2 YFSETQ. There are 14 residues in the CDR3. The V end lost 5 bases, the J end lost 5 bases, and 13 bases lay between the germline ends. The CDR3 sequence is CASRLVMVTGELFF. The CDR3 DNA sequence: TGCGCCAGCAGACTAGTGATGGTTACCGGGGAGCTGTTTTTT. Looking up the rest from reference TRBV5-1 and TRBJ2-2 gives the full variable domain: KAGVTQTPRYLIKTRGQQVTLSCSPISGHRSVSWYQQTPGQGLQFLFEYFSETQRNKGNFPGRFSGRQFSNSRSEMNVSTLELGDSALYLCASRLVMVTGELFFGEGSRLTVL.

The genes are TRBV15 and TRBJ1-1; 9 bases fit TRBD1. The CDR3 totals 15 residues. Germline V CDR1 and CDR2: LNHNV, YYDKDF (reference sequence). Germline trimming cut 4 bases from V and 0 bases from J; bases unmatched to any gene: 3. The CDR3 loop is CATSTRTGVNTEAFF. Here the CDR3 DNA reads TGTGCCACCAGCACCCGGACAGGGGTGAACACTGAAGCTTTCTTT.

This clone was counted once. The V call is TRBV6-1, the J call TRBJ2-1; possibly TRBD2 for D (5 bases). In germline, CDR1 is MNHNS, CDR2 SASEGT. The CDR3 spans 15 residues. V lost 3 bases to trimming and J lost 0 bases, with 9 bases between them. CDR3 residues: CASSEDSSSYNEQFF. For the CDR3, the DNA is TGTGCCAGCAGTGAGGACTCAAGCTCCTACAATGAGCAGTTCTTC.

V gene TRBV29-1 combines with J gene TRBJ2-5; D gene uncertain. The CDR3 consists of 14 residues. Trimming pared 4 bases from V and 4 bases from J, leaving 16 bases between. Looked up from germline, CDR1 is SQVTM and CDR2 is ANQGSEA. For the CDR3, the DNA is TGCAGCGTTGGGAGTACACGGGTCCGAGAGACCCAGTACTTC. Encoded protein: CSVGSTRVRETQYF.

The V and J genes are TRBV11-2 and TRBJ2-1, with 13 nucleotides matching TRBD2. Germline loops: CDR1 SGHAT, CDR2 FQNNGV. Trimming removed 5 bases from V and 8 bases from J; junction bases left unmatched: 9. The CDR3 has 16 amino acids. CDR3 nucleotide sequence: TGTGCCAGCAGCACTAGGACTAGCGGGGGATTGTATGAGCAGTTCTTC. This encodes CASSTRTSGGLYEQFF.

This clone was counted once. The chain joins TRBV29-1 to TRBJ1-2; the match to TRBD1 covers 7 bases. J gave up 0 bases and V 8 bases, and 6 bases lay outside the gene matches. CDR1 is SQVTM, CDR2 ANQGSEA, per germline. The CDR3 has 13 amino acids. CDR3 amino acids: CSTGQNTNYGYTF. In nucleotides, the CDR3 is TGCAGCACGGGACAGAATACTAACTATGGCTACACCTTC.

The J gene is TRBJ1-6, the V gene TRBV2, with D uncertain. The CDR3 has 16 residues. Germline V lookup: CDR1 SNHLY, CDR2 FYNNEI. Trimming removed 1 base at V and 4 bases at J, with 11 bases between. The CDR3 sequence is CASSEDSNIYNSPLHF. In DNA, the CDR3 is TGTGCCAGCAGTGAAGACAGCAACATTTATAATTCACCCCTCCACTTT.

V and J are TRBV5-1 and TRBJ2-3; 10 nucleotides match TRBD2. The CDR3 extends over 17 amino acids. Germline V gives CDR1 SGHRS, CDR2 YFSETQ. V shed 0 bases, J shed 1 base, and the junction held 5 bases outside the gene matches. The DNA for the CDR3 is TGCGCCAGCAGCTTGGAGCCCGGGACTAGCGGCACAGATACGCAGTATTTT. Translating gives CASSLEPGTSGTDTQYF.

The chain uses TRBV10-1 and TRBJ2-7; TRBD1 matches at 7 bases. V lost 3 bases and J lost 9; bases outside the gene matches: 8. The CDR3 has 13 amino acids. Per the germline V gene, CDR1 is WNHNN and CDR2 is SYGVQD (reference sequence). This chain's CDR3 is CASSDPDRTGQYF. The DNA of the CDR3 is TGCGCCAGCAGTGACCCGGACAGGACAGGGCAGTACTTC.

This clone was recorded a few times. The chain employs TRBV19 and TRBJ1-1; D unclear. Between the trimmed V and J ends, which lost 1 base and 1 base, there was a span of 4 bases. Germline values: CDR1 LNHDA, CDR2 SQIVND (reference sequence). The CDR3 is 13 residues long. CDR3 sequence: CASSIGQNTEAFF. As DNA, the CDR3 is TGTGCCAGTAGTATAGGACAGAACACTGAAGCTTTCTTT.

Details on this clone: Other DNA sequences from this sample encode an identical CDR3 as well. J is TRBJ1-3 and V is TRBV5-1, with D possibly matching TRBD1 (6 bases). Trimming took off 0 bases at V and 4 bases at J, with 11 bases between the two ends. In germline, CDR1 is SGHRS, CDR2 YFSETQ. The CDR3 has 15 amino acids. The CDR3 DNA reads TGCGCCAGCAGCTTGGCGGGGGGCTCGGGAAACACCATATATTTT. Its translation is CASSLAGGSGNTIYF.

The genes are TRBV7-9 and TRBJ2-3, with 7 nucleotides matching TRBD1. Germline V CDR1 and CDR2: SEHNR, FQNEAQ (reference sequence). J gave up 10 bases and V 8 bases, and 9 bases lay outside the gene matches. The CDR3 is 12 residues long. CDR3 DNA: TGTGCCAGCGGGCAGGGGGAGATGTCGCAGTATTTT. This sequence encodes CASGQGEMSQYF. Variable domain in full (rest from reference TRBV7-9 and TRBJ2-3): DTGVSQNPRHKITKRGQNVTFRCDPISEHNRLYWYRQTLGQGPEFLTYFQNEAQLEKSRLLSDRFSAERPKGSFSTLEIQRTEQGDSAMYLCASGQGEMSQYFGPGTRLTVL.

This clone was picked up one time. The V gene is TRBV5-6, the J gene TRBJ1-1; 10 nucleotides line up with TRBD1. The CDR3 is 13 amino acids. V was pared by 4 bases and J by 6 bases, with 3 bases of the junction left unmatched. From germline, CDR1 is SGHDT and CDR2 YYEEEE. CDR3 bases: TGTGCCAGCAGCGGGACAGGGGTACCTGAAGCTTTCTTT. As protein: CASSGTGVPEAFF.

J is TRBJ1-2 and V is TRBV5-1; no reliable D call. Germline CDR1 and CDR2: SGHRS and YFSETQ. The CDR3 spans 12 residues. V was clipped by 0 bases and J by 6 bases, with 6 bases between them. The CDR3, as DNA: TGCGCCAGCAGCTTGGCGGGAGATGGCTACACCTTC. It is translated as CASSLAGDGYTF.

The chain joins TRBV18 to TRBJ2-4; 7 nucleotides match TRBD2. The J segment lost 8 bases and the V segment lost 3 bases, leaving 7 bases of the junction unmatched. This CDR3 comprises 14 residues. Germline V gene lookup returns CDR1 KGHSH and CDR2 LQKENI. The CDR3 nucleotides read TGTGCCAGCTCACCGTTACAGGCGGGAGACATTCAGTACTTC. As protein: CASSPLQAGDIQYF.

This clone was found many times. J is TRBJ1-2 and V is TRBV19; 8 bases are a match to TRBD1. CDR1 is LNHDA and CDR2 is SQIVND in the germline V gene (reference sequence). V trimming: 3 bases; J trimming: 8 bases; junction bases outside the gene matches: 5. CDR3 length: 13 amino acids. This chain's CDR3 is CASSIGTGSGYTF. CDR3 DNA sequence: TGTGCCAGTAGTATTGGGACAGGCTCGGGCTACACCTTC.

V is TRBV11-3 and J is TRBJ2-1, with 7 nucleotides matching TRBD2. From germline, CDR1 is SGHNT and CDR2 YENEEA. The CDR3 contains 14 residues. With 5 bases clipped from V and 9 bases from J, the junction kept 10 bases outside the gene matches. The CDR3 DNA follows: TGTGCCAGCAGCCTTCTTCGGGGGGATACTGAGCAGTTCTTC. It is translated as CASSLLRGDTEQFF. The variable domain in full, with the rest retrieved from reference TRBV11-3 and TRBJ2-1, is EAGVVQSPRYKIIEKKQPVAFWCNPISGHNTLYWYLQNLGQGPELLIRYENEEAVDDSQLPKDRFSAERLKGVDSTLKIQPAELGDSAVYLCASSLLRGDTEQFFGPGTRLTVL.